Following are 3 T cell receptor beta chains from one sample sequenced in a study of OX40 agonist ivuxolimab in advanced cancers. The table came from immunoSEQ multiplex PCR; TCRdb's copy has only in-frame clones and leaves some out. Here the sample spans tens of thousands of clones, 85% to 90% being singletons. The input for sequencing was CD4+ or CD8+ T cells sorted from blood, taken in a trial of the OX40 agonist ivuxolimab. These receptor sequences come from an adult with an advanced solid tumor such as melanoma, head and neck, liver or kidney cancer.

V usage is TRBV19 and J usage is TRBJ1-6; D not certain. V lost 6 bases to trimming and J lost 7 bases, with 10 bases between them. The CDR3 consists of 13 residues. CDR1 is LNHDA, CDR2 SQIVND, per germline (reference sequence). The chain's CDR3 is CASRQDPNSPLHF. DNA of the CDR3: TGTGCCAGTAGGCAGGATCCCAATTCACCCCTCCACTTT.

This chain joins TRBV6-1 and TRBJ1-3, with D possibly being TRBD1 (5 bases). CDR3 length: 16 amino acids. Trimming took 0 bases from V and 0 from J, leaving 9 bases between them. CDR1 MNHNS and CDR2 SASEGT come from the germline V gene. CDR3 protein: CASSEALGGSGNTIYF. The CDR3 DNA reads TGTGCCAGCAGTGAAGCGCTTGGGGGCTCTGGAAACACCATATATTTT.

The J gene is TRBJ2-2, the V gene TRBV4-1; the D is unclear. The CDR3 totals 15 residues. Trimming left V 0 bases short and J 3 bases short, with 8 bases between. Germline-derived CDR1 and CDR2 are MGHRA and YSYEKL. The chain's CDR3 is CASSQDAGDTGELFF. In DNA, the CDR3 is TGCGCCAGCAGCCAAGATGCTGGGGACACCGGGGAGCTGTTTTTT.